The source of this T cell receptor (beta chain) is a study of control samples from healthy donors and cancer patients. Method: immunoSEQ multiplex PCR; TCRdb's copy keeps in-frame clones and lacks some. The sample lists roughly 59,000 clones; more than 90% were seen once. Trimming cost V 10 bases and J 1 base, with 16 bases left between them. CDR1 and CDR2 (germline): SEHNR, FQNEAQ (reference sequence). CDR3 length: 14 amino acids. The specimen was PBMCs. This receptor was taken from a man aged 35-49 years with colorectal cancer. The gene calls are TRBV7-9 and TRBJ1-1, with D maybe TRBD1 (6 bases). The DNA of the CDR3 is TGTGCCATCCAGGGGTCGGGACCGAACACTGAAGCTTTCTTT. Translating gives CAIQGSGPNTEAFF.